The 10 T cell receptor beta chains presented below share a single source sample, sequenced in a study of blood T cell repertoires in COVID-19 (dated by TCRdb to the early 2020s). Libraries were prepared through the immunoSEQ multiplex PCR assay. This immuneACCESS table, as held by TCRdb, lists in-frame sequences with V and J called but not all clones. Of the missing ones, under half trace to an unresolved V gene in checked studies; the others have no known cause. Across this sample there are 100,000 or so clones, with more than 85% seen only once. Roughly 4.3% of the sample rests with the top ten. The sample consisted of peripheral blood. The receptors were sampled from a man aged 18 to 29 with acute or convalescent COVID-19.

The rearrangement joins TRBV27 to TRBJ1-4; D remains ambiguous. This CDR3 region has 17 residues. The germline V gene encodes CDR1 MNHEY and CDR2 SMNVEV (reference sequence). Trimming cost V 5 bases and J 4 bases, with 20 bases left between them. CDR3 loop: CASSRLDTGPINEKLFF. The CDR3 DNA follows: TGTGCCAGCAGTAGACTAGATACCGGGCCTATTAATGAAAAACTGTTTTTT.

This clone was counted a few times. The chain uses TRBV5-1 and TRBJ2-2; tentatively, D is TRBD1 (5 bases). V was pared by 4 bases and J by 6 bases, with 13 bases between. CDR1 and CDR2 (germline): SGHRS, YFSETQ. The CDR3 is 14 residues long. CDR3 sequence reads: CASSLSRVPGELFF. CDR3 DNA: TGCGCCAGCAGCCTTTCCAGGGTCCCCGGGGAGCTGTTTTTT.

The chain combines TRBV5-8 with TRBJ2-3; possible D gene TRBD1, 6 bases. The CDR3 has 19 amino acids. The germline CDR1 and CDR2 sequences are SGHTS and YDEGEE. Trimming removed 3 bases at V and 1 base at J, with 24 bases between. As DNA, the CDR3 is TGTGCCAGCAGCTCCAACTTTCGCCGACAGGCTACCGGCACAGATACGCAGTATTTT. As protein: CASSSNFRRQATGTDTQYF.

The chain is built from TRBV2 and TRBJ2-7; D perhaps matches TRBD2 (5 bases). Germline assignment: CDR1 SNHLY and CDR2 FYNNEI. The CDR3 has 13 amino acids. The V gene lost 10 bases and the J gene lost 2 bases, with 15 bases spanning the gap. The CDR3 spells CANRPDLPYEQYF. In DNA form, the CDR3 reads TGTGCCAACCGACCGGACTTACCCTACGAGCAGTACTTC.

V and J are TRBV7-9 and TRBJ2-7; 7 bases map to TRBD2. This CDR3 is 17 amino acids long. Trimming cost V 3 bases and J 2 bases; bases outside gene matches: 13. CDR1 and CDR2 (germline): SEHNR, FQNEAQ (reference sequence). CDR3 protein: CASSFPKLPSGTYEQYF. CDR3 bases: TGTGCCAGCAGCTTCCCGAAGTTGCCTAGCGGAACCTACGAGCAGTACTTC.

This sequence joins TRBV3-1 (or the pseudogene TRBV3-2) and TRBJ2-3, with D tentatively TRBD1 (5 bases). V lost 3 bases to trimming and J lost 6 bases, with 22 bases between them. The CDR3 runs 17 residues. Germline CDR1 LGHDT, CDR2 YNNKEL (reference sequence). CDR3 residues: CASSHGELTSRVDTQYF. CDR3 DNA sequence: TGTGCCAGCAGCCACGGAGAGTTGACCTCCAGGGTCGATACGCAGTATTTT.

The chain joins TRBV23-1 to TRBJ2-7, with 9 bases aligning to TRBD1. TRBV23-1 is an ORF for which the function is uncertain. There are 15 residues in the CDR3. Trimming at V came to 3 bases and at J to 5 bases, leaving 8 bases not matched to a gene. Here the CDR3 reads CASSHPGTGTNEQYF. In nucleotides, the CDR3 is TGCGCCAGCAGTCATCCCGGGACAGGGACCAACGAGCAGTACTTC.

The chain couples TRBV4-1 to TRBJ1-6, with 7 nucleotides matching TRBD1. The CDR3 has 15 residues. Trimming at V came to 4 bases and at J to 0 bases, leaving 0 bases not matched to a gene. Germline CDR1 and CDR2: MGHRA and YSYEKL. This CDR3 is CASSRDSSYNSPLHF. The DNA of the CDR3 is TGCGCCAGCAGCCGGGACAGCTCCTATAATTCACCCCTCCACTTT.

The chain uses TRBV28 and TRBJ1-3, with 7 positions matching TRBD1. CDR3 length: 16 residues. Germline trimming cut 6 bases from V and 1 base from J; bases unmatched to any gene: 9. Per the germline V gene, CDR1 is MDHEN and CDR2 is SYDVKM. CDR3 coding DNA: TGTGCCAGCAGCTTAGACAGGGCTTGGTCTGGAAACACCATATATTTT. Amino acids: CASSLDRAWSGNTIYF.

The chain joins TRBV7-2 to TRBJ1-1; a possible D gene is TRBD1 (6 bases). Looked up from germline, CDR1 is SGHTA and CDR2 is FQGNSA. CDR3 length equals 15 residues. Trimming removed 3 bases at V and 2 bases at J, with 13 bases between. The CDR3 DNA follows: TGTGCCAGCAGCTTCCCGGGACAAACAAACACTGAAGCTTTCTTT. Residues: CASSFPGQTNTEAFF.